These T cell receptor beta chains were read from a single sample in a study of blood T cell repertoires in COVID-19. Only in-frame clones appear in the TCRdb table, and some are missing; sequencing was by immunoSEQ multiplex PCR. The sample shows hundreds of thousands of clones, roughly nine tenths of them seen only once. Sequenced: peripheral blood. These receptors were taken from a man aged 35 to 55 with acute or convalescent COVID-19. Each CDR3 is given with its conserved first and last residue. Fields, in order: D gene, CDR3 length, J gene, V gene, clone size, CDR3 protein, CDR3 DNA. The D gene is left open where the match is weak. Expanded clones get a size class; other rows say once, few or many, or leave the size out.

- | 14 | TRBJ1-4 | TRBV9 | - | CASSETGFNEKLFF | TGTGCCAGCAGCGAAACAGGGTTTAATGAAAAACTGTTTTTT
TRBD2 | 15 | TRBJ2-5 | TRBV5-1 | - | CASSNGAGRVETQYF | TGCGCCAGCAGCAATGGGGCAGGGAGGGTGGAGACCCAGTACTTC
- | 14 | TRBJ2-2 | TRBV9 | - | CASSVGEYTGELFF | TGTGCCAGCAGCGTAGGGGAGTACACCGGGGAGCTGTTTTTT
TRBD1 | 15 | TRBJ1-1 | TRBV4-2 | - | CASSQADRERTEAFF | TGTGCCAGCAGCCAAGCTGACAGGGAACGCACTGAAGCTTTCTTT
- | 16 | TRBJ2-3 | TRBV7-8 | - | CASSLVTGRSTDTQYF | TGTGCCAGCAGCTTAGTGACAGGGAGGAGCACAGATACGCAGTATTTT
- | 16 | TRBJ2-3 | TRBV7-2 | - | CASSLGTGYRTDTQYF | TGTGCCAGCAGCTTAGGAACGGGATATCGTACAGATACGCAGTATTTT
- | 12 | TRBJ1-1 | TRBV4-1 | once | CASSHKTSPAFF | TGCGCCAGCAGCCACAAGACAAGTCCTGCTTTCTTT
- | 14 | TRBJ1-2 | TRBV6-4 | - | CASSDGGSVYGYTF | TGTGCCAGCAGTGATGGGGGCTCGGTCTATGGCTACACCTTC
TRBD1 | 16 | TRBJ2-2 | TRBV2 | - | CASSWFGTGDSGELFF | TGTGCCAGCAGTTGGTTCGGGACAGGGGATTCCGGGGAGCTGTTTTTT
- | 14 | TRBJ2-1 | TRBV5-1 | - | CASSLALGTIEQFF | TGCGCCAGCAGCTTGGCCCTAGGAACGATTGAGCAGTTCTTC
- | 15 | TRBJ1-3 | TRBV2 | - | CASSDHQFSGNTIYF | TGTGCCAGCAGTGACCATCAGTTCTCTGGAAACACCATATATTTT
TRBD1 | 14 | TRBJ1-3 | TRBV19 | - | CASSQGADFHTIYF | TGTGCCAGTAGTCAGGGGGCGGACTTCCACACCATATATTTT
- | 14 | TRBJ1-2 | TRBV5-5 | - | CASSLGQGNYGYTF | TGTGCCAGCAGCTTGGGTCAGGGAAACTATGGCTACACCTTC
- | 16 | TRBJ1-3 | TRBV18 | - | CASSPRDTLSGNTIYF | TGTGCCAGCTCACCACGAGACACACTTTCTGGAAACACCATATATTTT
TRBD1 | 14 | TRBJ2-5 | TRBV5-4 | - | CASSLEGAGETQYF | TGTGCCAGCAGCTTGGAGGGGGCGGGAGAGACCCAGTACTTC
- | 14 | TRBJ2-7 | TRBV5-1 | - | CASSFREVSYEQYF | TGCGCCAGCAGCTTTCGCGAAGTCTCCTACGAGCAGTACTTC
TRBD1 | 16 | TRBJ1-5 | TRBV28 | - | CASSFDRGLGNQPQHF | TGTGCCAGCAGTTTTGACAGGGGGCTTGGTAATCAGCCCCAGCATTTT
- | 16 | TRBJ1-3 | TRBV7-9 | - | CASSLPGMSSGNTIYF | TGTGCCAGCAGCTTACCCGGGATGAGCTCTGGAAACACCATATATTTT